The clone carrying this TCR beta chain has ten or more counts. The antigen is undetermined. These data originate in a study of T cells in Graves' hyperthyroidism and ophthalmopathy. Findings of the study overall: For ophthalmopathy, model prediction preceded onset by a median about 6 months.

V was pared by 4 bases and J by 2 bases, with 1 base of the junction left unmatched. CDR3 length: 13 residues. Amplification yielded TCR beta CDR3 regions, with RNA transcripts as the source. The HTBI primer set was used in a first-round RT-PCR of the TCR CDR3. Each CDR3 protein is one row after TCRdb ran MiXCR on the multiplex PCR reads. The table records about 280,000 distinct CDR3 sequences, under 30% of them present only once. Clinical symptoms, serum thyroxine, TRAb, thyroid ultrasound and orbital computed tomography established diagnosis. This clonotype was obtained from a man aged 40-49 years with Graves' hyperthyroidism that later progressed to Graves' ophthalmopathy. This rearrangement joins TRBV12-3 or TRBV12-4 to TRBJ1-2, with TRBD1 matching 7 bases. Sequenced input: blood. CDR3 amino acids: CASSSGQNYGYTF. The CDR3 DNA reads TGTGCCAGCAGTTCGGGACAGAACTATGGCTACACCTTC.